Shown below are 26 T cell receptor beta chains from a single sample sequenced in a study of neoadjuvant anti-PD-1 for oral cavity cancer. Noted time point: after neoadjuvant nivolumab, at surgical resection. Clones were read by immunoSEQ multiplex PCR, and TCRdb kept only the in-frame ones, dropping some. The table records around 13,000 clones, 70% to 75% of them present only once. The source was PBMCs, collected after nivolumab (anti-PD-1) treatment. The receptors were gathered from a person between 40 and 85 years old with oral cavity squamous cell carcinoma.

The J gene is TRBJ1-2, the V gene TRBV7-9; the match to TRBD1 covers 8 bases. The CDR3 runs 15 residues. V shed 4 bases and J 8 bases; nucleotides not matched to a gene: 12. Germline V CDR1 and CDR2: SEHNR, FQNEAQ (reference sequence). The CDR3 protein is CASSSGRDRGNGYTF. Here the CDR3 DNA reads TGTGCCAGCAGCTCAGGTCGAGACAGGGGTAACGGCTACACCTTC.

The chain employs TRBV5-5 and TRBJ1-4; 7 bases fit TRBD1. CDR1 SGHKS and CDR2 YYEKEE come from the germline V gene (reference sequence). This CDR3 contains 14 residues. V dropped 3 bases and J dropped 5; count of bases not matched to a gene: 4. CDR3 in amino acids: CASSSGQLNEKLFF. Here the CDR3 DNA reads TGTGCCAGCAGCTCGGGACAGCTGAATGAAAAACTGTTTTTT.

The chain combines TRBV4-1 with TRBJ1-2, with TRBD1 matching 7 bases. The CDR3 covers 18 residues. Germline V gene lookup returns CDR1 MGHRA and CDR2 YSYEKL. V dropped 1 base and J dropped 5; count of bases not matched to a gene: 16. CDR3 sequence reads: CASSQGRSQDRLGYGYTF. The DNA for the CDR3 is TGCGCCAGCAGCCAAGGGAGGTCCCAGGACAGGTTGGGGTATGGCTACACCTTC.

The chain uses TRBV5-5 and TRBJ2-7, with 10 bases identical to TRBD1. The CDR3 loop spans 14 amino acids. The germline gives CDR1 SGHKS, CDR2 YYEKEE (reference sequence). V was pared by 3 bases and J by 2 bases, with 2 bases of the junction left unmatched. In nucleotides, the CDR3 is TGTGCCAGCAGCTCCGGACAGGGGGCCTACGAGCAGTACTTC. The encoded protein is CASSSGQGAYEQYF.

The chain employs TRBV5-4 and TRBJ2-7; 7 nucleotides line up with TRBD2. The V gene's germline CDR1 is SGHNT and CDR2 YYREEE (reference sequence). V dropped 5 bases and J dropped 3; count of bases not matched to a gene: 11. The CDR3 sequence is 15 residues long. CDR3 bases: TGTGCCAGCAGTCCCTTTGGACCTAGCGGCTACGAGCAGTACTTC. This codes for CASSPFGPSGYEQYF.

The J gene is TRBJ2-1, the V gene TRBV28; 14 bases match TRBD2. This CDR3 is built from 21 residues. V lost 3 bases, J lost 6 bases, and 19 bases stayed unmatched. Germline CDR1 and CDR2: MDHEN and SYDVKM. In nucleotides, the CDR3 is TGTGCCAGCAGTTTCCGCACTTATCGGACTAGCGGGAGGTTTGTGGGCAATGAGCAGTTCTTC. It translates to CASSFRTYRTSGRFVGNEQFF. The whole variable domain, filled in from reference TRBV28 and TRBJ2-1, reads DVKVTQSSRYLVKRTGEKVFLECVQDMDHENMFWYRQDPGLGLRLIYFSYDVKMKEKGDIPEGYSVSREKKERFSLILESASTNQTSMYLCASSFRTYRTSGRFVGNEQFFGPGTRLTVL.

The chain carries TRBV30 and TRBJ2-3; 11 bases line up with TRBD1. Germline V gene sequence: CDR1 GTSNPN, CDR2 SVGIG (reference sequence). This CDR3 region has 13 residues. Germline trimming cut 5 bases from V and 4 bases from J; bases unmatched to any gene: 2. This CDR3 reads CAWRDRGSDTQYF. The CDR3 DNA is TGTGCCTGGCGGGACAGGGGGTCAGATACGCAGTATTTT.

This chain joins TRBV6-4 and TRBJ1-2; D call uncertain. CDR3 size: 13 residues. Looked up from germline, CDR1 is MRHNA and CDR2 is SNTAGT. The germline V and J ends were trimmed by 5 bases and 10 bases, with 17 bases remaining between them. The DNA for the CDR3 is TGTGCCAGCAGTTCAAGCGCCCTCGGCGTCTACACCTTC. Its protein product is CASSSSALGVYTF.

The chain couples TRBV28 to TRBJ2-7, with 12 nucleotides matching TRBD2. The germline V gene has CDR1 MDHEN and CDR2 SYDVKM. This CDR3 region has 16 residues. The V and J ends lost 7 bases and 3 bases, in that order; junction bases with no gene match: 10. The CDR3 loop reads CASNILTSGRVYEQYF. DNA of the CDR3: TGTGCCAGCAATATCTTGACTAGCGGGAGAGTCTACGAGCAGTACTTC. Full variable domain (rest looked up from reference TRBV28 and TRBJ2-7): DVKVTQSSRYLVKRTGEKVFLECVQDMDHENMFWYRQDPGLGLRLIYFSYDVKMKEKGDIPEGYSVSREKKERFSLILESASTNQTSMYLCASNILTSGRVYEQYFGPGTRLTVT.

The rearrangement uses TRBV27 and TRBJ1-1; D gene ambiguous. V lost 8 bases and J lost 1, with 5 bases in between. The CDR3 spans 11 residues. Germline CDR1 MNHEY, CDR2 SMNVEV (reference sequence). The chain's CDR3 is CASGENTEAFF. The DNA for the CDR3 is TGTGCCAGCGGGGAGAACACTGAAGCTTTCTTT.

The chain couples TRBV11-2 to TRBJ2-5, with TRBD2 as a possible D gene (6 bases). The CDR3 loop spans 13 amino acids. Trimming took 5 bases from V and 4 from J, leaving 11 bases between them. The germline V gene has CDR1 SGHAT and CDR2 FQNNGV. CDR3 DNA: TGTGCCAGCAGCCGGGAGCCCCGAGAGACCCAGTACTTC. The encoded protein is CASSREPRETQYF. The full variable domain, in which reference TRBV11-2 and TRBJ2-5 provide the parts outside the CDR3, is EAGVAQSPRYKIIEKRQSVAFWCNPISGHATLYWYQQILGQGPKLLIQFQNNGVVDDSQLPKDRFSAERLKGVDSTLKIQPAKLEDSAVYLCASSREPRETQYFGPGTRLLVL.

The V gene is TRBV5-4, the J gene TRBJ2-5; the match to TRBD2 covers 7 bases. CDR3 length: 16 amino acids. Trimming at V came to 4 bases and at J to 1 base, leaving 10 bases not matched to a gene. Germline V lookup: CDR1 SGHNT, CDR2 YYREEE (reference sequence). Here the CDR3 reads CASSPGGRGTQETQYF. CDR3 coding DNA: TGTGCCAGCAGCCCCGGAGGGCGGGGGACCCAAGAGACCCAGTACTTC.

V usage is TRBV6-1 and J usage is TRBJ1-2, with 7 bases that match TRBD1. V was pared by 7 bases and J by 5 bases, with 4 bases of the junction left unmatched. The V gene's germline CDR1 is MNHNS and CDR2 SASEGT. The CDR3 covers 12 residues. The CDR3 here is CASNGQAYGYTF. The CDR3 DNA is TGTGCCAGCAACGGACAGGCTTATGGCTACACCTTC.

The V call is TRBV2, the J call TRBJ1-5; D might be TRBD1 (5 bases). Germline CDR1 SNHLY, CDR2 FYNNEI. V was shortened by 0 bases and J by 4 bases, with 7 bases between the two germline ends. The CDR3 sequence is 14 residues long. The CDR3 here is CASSEAWGNQPQHF. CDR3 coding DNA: TGTGCCAGCAGTGAAGCGTGGGGGAATCAGCCCCAGCATTTT.

The CDR3 loop reads CASGLDGFARGYTF. As DNA, the CDR3 is TGTGCTAGTGGTTTGGACGGCTTTGCCAGGGGCTACACCTTC. The chain joins TRBV12-5 to TRBJ1-2; D is ambiguous. Germline CDR1 LGHNT, CDR2 FRNRAP. Trimming removed 1 base from V and 8 bases from J, with 14 bases in between. The CDR3 totals 14 residues.

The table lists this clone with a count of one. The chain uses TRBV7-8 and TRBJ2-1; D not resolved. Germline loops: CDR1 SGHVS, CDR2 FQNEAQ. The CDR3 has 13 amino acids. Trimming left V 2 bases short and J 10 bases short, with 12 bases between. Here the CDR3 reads CASSLFWRYEQFF. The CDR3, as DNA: TGTGCCAGCAGCTTATTCTGGCGATACGAGCAGTTCTTC.

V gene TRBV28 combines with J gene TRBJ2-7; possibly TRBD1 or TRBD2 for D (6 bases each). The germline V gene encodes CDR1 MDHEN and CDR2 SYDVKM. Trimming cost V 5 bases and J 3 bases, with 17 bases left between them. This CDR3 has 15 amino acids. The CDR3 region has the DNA TGTGCCAGCAGTCCACCGGGGGCGAGGGTCTACGAGCAGTACTTC. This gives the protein CASSPPGARVYEQYF. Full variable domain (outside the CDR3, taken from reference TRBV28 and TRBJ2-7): DVKVTQSSRYLVKRTGEKVFLECVQDMDHENMFWYRQDPGLGLRLIYFSYDVKMKEKGDIPEGYSVSREKKERFSLILESASTNQTSMYLCASSPPGARVYEQYFGPGTRLTVT.

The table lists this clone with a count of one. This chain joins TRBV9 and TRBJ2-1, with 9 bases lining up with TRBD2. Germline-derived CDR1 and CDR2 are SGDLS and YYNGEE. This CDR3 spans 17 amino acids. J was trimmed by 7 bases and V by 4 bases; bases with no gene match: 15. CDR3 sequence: CASSINSGSYGFNEQFF. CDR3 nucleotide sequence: TGTGCCAGCAGCATTAATAGCGGGAGCTACGGGTTTAATGAGCAGTTCTTC.

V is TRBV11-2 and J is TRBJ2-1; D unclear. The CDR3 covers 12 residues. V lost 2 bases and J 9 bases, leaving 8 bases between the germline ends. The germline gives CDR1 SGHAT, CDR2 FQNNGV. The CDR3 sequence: CASSLIRSEQFF. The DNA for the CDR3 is TGTGCCAGCAGCTTAATAAGGAGTGAGCAGTTCTTC.

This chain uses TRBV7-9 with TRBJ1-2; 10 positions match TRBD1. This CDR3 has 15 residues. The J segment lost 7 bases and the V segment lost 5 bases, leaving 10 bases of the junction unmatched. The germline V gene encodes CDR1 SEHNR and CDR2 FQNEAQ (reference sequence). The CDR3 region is CASSKSRDRGGGYTF. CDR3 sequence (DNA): TGTGCCAGCAGCAAATCCCGGGACAGGGGTGGTGGCTACACCTTC. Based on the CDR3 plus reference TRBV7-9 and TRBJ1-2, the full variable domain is DTGVSQNPRHKITKRGQNVTFRCDPISEHNRLYWYRQTLGQGPEFLTYFQNEAQLEKSRLLSDRFSAERPKGSFSTLEIQRTEQGDSAMYLCASSKSRDRGGGYTFGSGTRLTVV.

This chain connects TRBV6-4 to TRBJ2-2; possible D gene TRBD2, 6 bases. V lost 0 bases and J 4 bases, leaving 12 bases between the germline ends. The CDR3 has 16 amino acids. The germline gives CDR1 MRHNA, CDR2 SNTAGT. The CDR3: CASSDSPSAITGELFF. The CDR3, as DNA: TGTGCCAGCAGTGACTCCCCTAGCGCGATCACCGGGGAGCTGTTTTTT.

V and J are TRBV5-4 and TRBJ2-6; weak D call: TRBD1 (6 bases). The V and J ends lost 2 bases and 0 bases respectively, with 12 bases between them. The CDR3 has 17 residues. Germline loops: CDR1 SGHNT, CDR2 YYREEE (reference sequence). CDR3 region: CASSFRTEISGANVLTF. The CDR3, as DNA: TGTGCCAGCAGCTTTAGGACAGAGATCTCTGGGGCCAACGTCCTGACTTTC.

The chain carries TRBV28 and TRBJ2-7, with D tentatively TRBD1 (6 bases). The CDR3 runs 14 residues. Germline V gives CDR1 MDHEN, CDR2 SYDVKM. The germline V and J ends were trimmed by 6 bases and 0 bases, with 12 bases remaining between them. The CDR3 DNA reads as TGTGCCAGCAGACCCTTGGACAGCTCCTACGAGCAGTACTTC. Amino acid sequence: CASRPLDSSYEQYF.

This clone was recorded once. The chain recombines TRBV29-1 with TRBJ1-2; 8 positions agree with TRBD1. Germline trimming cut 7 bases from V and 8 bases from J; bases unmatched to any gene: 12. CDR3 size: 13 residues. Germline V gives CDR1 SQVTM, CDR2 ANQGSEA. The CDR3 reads CSARTGRVRGYTF. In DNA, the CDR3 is TGCAGCGCCCGGACAGGGCGGGTTAGAGGCTACACCTTC.

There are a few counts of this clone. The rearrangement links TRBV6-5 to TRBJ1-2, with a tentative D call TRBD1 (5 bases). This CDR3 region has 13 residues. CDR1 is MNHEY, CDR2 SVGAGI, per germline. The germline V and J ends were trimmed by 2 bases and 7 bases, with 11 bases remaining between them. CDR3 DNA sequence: TGTGCCAGCAGTTACCTGGGACTAGCTGGCTACACCTTC. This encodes CASSYLGLAGYTF.

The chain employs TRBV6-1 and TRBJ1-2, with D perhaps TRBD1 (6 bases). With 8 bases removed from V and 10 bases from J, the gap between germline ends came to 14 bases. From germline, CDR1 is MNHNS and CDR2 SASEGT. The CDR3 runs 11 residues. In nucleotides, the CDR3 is TGTGCCAGCGGTACAGGGAGGGTCTACACCTTC. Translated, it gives CASGTGRVYTF.